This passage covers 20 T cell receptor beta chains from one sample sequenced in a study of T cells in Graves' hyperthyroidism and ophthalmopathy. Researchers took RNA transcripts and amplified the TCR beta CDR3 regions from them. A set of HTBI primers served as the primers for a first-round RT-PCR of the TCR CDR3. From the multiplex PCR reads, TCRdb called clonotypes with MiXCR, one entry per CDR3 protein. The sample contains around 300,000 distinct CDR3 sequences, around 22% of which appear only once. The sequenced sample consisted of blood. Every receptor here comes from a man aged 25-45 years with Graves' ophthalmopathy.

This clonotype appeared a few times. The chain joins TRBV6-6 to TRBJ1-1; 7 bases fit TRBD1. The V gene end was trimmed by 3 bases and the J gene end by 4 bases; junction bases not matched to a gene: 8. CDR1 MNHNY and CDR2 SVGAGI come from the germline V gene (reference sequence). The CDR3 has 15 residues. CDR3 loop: CASSYLKQGPTEAFF. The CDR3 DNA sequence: TGTGCCAGCAGTTATTTAAAACAGGGGCCCACTGAAGCTTTCTTT.

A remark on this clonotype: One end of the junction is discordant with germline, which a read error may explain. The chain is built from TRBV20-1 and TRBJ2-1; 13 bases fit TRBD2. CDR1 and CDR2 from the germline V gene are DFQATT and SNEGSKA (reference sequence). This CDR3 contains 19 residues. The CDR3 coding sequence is TGCAGAGCTAGGGGGAGGACTAGCGGGGGCAATATTAACTACAATGAGCAGTTCTTC. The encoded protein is CRARGRTSGGNINYNEQFF.

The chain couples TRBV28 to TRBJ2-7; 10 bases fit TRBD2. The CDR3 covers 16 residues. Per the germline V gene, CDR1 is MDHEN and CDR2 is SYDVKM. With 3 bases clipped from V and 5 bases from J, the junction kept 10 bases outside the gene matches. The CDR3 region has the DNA TGTGCCAGCAGTTTCAGCAGAGCGGGGGGGGGCCACGAGCAGTACTTC. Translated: CASSFSRAGGGHEQYF.

CDR3 in DNA: TGTGCCAGCAGCACCCGGACAGGACTGAACACTGAAGCTTTCTTT. It translates to CASSTRTGLNTEAFF. This rearrangement joins TRBV7-9 to TRBJ1-1, with 7 bases lining up with TRBD1. Trimming removed 5 bases from V and 0 bases from J; junction bases left unmatched: 6. CDR3 length: 15 amino acids. Germline CDR1 is SEHNR and CDR2 is FQNEAQ (reference sequence).

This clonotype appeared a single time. Here the CDR3 reads CASKPGGKNTEAFF. The CDR3 nucleotides are TGTGCCAGCAAGCCAGGGGGGAAGAACACTGAAGCTTTCTTT. J is TRBJ1-1 and V is TRBV2; 7 bases agree with TRBD1. The trim removed 7 bases at V and 1 base at J, leaving 6 bases unmatched. Germline assignment: CDR1 SNHLY and CDR2 FYNNEI. The CDR3 is 14 amino acids.

The CDR3 here is CASSFRDSIETQYF. CDR3 DNA sequence: TGTGCCAGCAGCTTCCGGGACAGCATAGAGACCCAGTACTTC. The chain combines TRBV5-8 with TRBJ2-5, with TRBD1 matching 7 bases. Germline V lookup: CDR1 SGHTS, CDR2 YDEGEE. V lost 2 bases to trimming and J lost 4 bases; unmatched junction nucleotides: 5. The CDR3 loop spans 14 amino acids.

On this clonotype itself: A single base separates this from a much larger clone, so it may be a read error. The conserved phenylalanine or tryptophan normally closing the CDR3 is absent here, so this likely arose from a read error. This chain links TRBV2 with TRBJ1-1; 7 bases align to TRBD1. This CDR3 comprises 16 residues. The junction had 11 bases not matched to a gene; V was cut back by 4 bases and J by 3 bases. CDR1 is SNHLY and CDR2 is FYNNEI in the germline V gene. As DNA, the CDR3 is TGTGCCAGCAGTGTAGGACAGGCTAAAGGGTACACTGAAGCTTTCCTT. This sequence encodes CASSVGQAKGYTEAFL.

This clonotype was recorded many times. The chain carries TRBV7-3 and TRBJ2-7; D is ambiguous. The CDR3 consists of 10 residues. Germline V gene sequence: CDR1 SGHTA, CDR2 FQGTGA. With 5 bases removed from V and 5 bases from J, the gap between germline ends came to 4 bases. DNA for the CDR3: TGTGCCAGCAGCCCCGACGAGCAGTACTTC. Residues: CASSPDEQYF.

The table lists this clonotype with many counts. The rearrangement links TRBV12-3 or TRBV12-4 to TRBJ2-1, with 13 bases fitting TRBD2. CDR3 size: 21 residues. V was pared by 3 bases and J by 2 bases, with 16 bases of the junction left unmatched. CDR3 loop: CASSLKGQGPGLAGTYNEQFF. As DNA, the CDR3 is TGTGCCAGCAGTTTGAAGGGACAGGGGCCGGGACTAGCGGGGACCTACAATGAGCAGTTCTTC.

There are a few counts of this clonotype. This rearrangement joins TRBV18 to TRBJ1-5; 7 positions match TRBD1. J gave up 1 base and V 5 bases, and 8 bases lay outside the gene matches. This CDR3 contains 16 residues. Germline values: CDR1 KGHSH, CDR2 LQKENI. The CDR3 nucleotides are TGTGCCAGCTCAGACGCTCCGGGACAGAGCAATCAGCCCCAGCATTTT. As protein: CASSDAPGQSNQPQHF. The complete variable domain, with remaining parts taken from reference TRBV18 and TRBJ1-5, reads NAGVMQNPRHLVRRRGQEARLRCSPMKGHSHVYWYRQLPEEGLKFMVYLQKENIIDESGMPKERFSAEFPKEGPSILRIQQVVRGDSAAYFCASSDAPGQSNQPQHFGDGTRLSIL.

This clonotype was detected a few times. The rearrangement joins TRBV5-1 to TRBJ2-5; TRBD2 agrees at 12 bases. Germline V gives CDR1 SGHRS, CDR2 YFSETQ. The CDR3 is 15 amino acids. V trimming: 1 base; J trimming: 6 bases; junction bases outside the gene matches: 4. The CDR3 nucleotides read TGCGCCAGCAGCTTGCCGACTAGCGGGAGAAAGACCCAGTACTTC. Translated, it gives CASSLPTSGRKTQYF. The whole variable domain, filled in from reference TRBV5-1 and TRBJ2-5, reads KAGVTQTPRYLIKTRGQQVTLSCSPISGHRSVSWYQQTPGQGLQFLFEYFSETQRNKGNFPGRFSGRQFSNSRSEMNVSTLELGDSALYLCASSLPTSGRKTQYFGPGTRLLVL.

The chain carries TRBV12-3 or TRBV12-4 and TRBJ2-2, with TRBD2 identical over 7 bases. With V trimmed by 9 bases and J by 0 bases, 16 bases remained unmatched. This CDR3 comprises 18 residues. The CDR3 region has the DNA TGTGCCAGTACCCCAGCGGGGTATATTACTTCGAACACCGGGGAGCTGTTTTTT. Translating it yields CASTPAGYITSNTGELFF.

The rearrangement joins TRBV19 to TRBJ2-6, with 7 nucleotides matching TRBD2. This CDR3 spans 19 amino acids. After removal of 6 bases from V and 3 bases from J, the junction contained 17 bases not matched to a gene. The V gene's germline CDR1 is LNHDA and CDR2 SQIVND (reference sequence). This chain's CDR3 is CASSKDPVLRELGANVLTF. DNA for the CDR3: TGTGCCAGTAGCAAAGACCCTGTGTTGCGGGAGCTTGGGGCCAACGTCCTGACTTTC.

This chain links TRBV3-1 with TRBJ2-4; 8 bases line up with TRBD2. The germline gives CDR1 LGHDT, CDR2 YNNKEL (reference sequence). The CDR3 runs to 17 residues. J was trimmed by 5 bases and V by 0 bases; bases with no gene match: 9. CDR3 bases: TGTGCCAGCAGCCAAGATAGGGCAGGAGCGGGAGAAAACATTCAGTACTTC. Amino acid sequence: CASSQDRAGAGENIQYF.

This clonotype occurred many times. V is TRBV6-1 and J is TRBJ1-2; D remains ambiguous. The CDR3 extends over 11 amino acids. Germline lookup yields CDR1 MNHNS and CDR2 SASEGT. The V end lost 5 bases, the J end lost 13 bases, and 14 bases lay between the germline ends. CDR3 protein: CASSFVGLVTF. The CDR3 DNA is TGTGCCAGCAGTTTCGTCGGGTTAGTCACCTTC.

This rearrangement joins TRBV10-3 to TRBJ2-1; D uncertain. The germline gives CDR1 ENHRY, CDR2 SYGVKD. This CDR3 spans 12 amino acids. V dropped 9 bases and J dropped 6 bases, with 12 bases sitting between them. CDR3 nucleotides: TGTGCCATTGGGCCTAATGCCAATGAGCAGTTCTTC. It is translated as CAIGPNANEQFF.

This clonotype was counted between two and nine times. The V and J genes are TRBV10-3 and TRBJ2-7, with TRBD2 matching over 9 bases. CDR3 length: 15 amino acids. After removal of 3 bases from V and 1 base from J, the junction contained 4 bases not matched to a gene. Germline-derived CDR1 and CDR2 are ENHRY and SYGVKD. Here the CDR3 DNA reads TGTGCCATCAGTGATGTAGCGGGAGCGTCCTACGAGCAGTACTTC. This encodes CAISDVAGASYEQYF.

The chain's CDR3 is CASSYSAGTSGRAPSNEQFF. The CDR3 DNA follows: TGTGCCAGCAGTTACTCGGCCGGGACTAGCGGGAGGGCCCCCTCCAATGAGCAGTTCTTC. The V call is TRBV12-3 or TRBV12-4, the J call TRBJ2-1, with 16 bases that match TRBD2. The trim removed 4 bases at V and 6 bases at J, leaving 15 bases unmatched. There are 20 residues in the CDR3.

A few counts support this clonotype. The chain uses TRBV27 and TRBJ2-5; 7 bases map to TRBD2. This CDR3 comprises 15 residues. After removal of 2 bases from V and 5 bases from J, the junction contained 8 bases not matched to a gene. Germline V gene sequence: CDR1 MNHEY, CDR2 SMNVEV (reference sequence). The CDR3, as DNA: TGTGCCAGCAGTTTAGAGGGAGGGCCCGGGGAGACCCAGTACTTC. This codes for CASSLEGGPGETQYF.

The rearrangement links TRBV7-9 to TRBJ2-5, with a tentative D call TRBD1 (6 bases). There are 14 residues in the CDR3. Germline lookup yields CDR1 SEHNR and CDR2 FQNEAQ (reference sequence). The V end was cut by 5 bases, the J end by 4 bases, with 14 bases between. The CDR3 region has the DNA TGTGCCAGCAGCCCTATACAGGGAAGAGAGACCCAGTACTTC. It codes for CASSPIQGRETQYF.